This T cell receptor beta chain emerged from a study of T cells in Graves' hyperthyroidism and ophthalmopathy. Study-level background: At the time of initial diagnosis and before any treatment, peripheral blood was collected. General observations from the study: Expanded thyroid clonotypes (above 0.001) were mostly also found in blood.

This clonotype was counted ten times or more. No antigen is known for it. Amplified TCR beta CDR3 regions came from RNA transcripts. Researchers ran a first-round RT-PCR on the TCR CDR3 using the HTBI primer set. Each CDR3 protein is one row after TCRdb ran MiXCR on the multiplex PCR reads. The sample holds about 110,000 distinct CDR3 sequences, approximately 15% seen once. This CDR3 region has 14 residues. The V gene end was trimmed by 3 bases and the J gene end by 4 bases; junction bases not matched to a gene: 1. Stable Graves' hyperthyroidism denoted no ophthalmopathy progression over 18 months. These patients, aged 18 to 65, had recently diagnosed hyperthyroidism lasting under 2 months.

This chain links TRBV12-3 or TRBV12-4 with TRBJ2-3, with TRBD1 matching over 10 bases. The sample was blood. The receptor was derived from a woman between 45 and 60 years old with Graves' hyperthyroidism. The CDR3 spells CASSFGQGADTQYF. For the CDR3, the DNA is TGTGCCAGCAGTTTCGGACAGGGGGCAGATACGCAGTATTTT.